A single sample is the source of the 19 T cell receptor beta chains below, sequenced in a study of blood T cell repertoires in COVID-19. Measured with immunoSEQ multiplex PCR; TCRdb has only the in-frame clones, and not every one. The repertoire consists of around 200,000 clones, with roughly 80% occurring once and the leading ten covering less than 7%. The sequenced sample consisted of peripheral blood. These TCRs come from a woman aged 70-85 years with acute or convalescent COVID-19.

This clone showed up just a few times. The DNA of the CDR3 is TGTGCCAGCAGCTTGATCGCAGGGCCCGGGGCCAACGTCCTGACTTTC. This translates into CASSLIAGPGANVLTF. The chain combines TRBV4-2 with TRBJ2-6; TRBD1 might be the D (5 bases). The V gene's germline CDR1 is LGHNA and CDR2 YNFKEQ. The CDR3 is made up of 16 amino acids. Trimming left V 5 bases short and J 4 bases short, with 15 bases between.

This chain connects TRBV27 to TRBJ2-7; possible D gene TRBD2, 5 bases. This CDR3 spans 14 amino acids. CDR1 and CDR2 from the germline V gene are MNHEY and SMNVEV (reference sequence). V was pared by 4 bases and J by 0 bases, with 10 bases between. CDR3 coding DNA: TGTGCCAGCAGTTCCGGACTCAACTCCTACGAGCAGTACTTC. This sequence encodes CASSSGLNSYEQYF.

The table lists this clone with a count of one. This chain uses TRBV4-1 with TRBJ1-4, with D unclear. The CDR3 consists of 14 residues. V lost 0 bases and J 4 bases, leaving 6 bases between the germline ends. Germline V lookup: CDR1 MGHRA, CDR2 YSYEKL. CDR3: CASSQERFNEKLFF. As DNA, the CDR3 is TGCGCCAGCAGCCAAGAACGGTTTAATGAAAAACTGTTTTTT.

This clone was seen more than once but under ten times. The chain has TRBV7-3 and TRBJ2-2, with D unclear. V lost 4 bases, J lost 2 bases, and 5 bases lay in between. The germline V gene encodes CDR1 SGHTA and CDR2 FQGTGA. This CDR3 comprises 13 residues. The CDR3 reads CASSSINTGELFF. The CDR3 bases are TGTGCCAGCAGCTCTATAAACACCGGGGAGCTGTTTTTT.

This chain links TRBV5-1 with TRBJ2-2, with a weak D call TRBD2 (5 bases). This CDR3 spans 15 amino acids. Germline assignment: CDR1 SGHRS and CDR2 YFSETQ. V lost 1 base and J lost 4, with 11 bases in between. CDR3 amino acids: CASSLMGEATGELFF. CDR3 DNA: TGCGCCAGCAGCTTGATGGGAGAGGCCACCGGGGAGCTGTTTTTT.

This chain joins TRBV11-2 and TRBJ2-5; 10 bases agree with TRBD2. CDR1 SGHAT and CDR2 FQNNGV come from the germline V gene. The V segment lost 4 bases and the J segment 0 bases; nucleotides outside the gene matches: 2. The CDR3 covers 15 residues. CDR3 in amino acids: CASSSGTSDQETQYF. The CDR3 DNA reads TGTGCCAGCAGCTCGGGGACTAGCGACCAAGAGACCCAGTACTTC.

The chain employs TRBV3-1 (or the pseudogene TRBV3-2) and TRBJ2-5, with a possible D match to TRBD1 (5 bases). V dropped 3 bases and J dropped 4 bases, with 15 bases sitting between them. CDR1 and CDR2 (germline): LGHDT, YNNKEL (reference sequence). The CDR3 totals 15 residues. The CDR3 sequence is CASSHTKGLGETQYF. The CDR3 DNA reads TGTGCCAGCAGCCATACGAAGGGGCTCGGAGAGACCCAGTACTTC.

This rearrangement joins TRBV19 to TRBJ1-5; possibly TRBD1 for D (6 bases). Germline V gene data show CDR1 as LNHDA and CDR2 as SQIVND (reference sequence). V lost 5 bases, J lost 3 bases, and 14 bases lay in between. The CDR3 contains 15 residues. CDR3 nucleotides: TGTGCCAGTAGTCAGGGGCAGGGCCTCAATCAGCCCCAGCATTTT. This gives the protein CASSQGQGLNQPQHF.

At least ten counts were recorded for this clone. This sequence joins TRBV5-1 and TRBJ1-1; 8 bases align to TRBD1. The V gene end was trimmed by 4 bases and the J gene end by 0 bases; junction bases not matched to a gene: 8. The germline V gene encodes CDR1 SGHRS and CDR2 YFSETQ. The CDR3 totals 16 residues. CDR3 protein: CASSQGQGRMNTEAFF. The CDR3 DNA follows: TGCGCCAGCAGCCAAGGACAGGGTAGAATGAACACTGAAGCTTTCTTT.

In its sample, this clone was seen once. V gene TRBV5-6 combines with J gene TRBJ2-1; 12 bases map to TRBD2. V was pared by 1 base and J by 8 bases, with 4 bases of the junction left unmatched. CDR3 size: 15 residues. From germline, CDR1 is SGHDT and CDR2 YYEEEE. The CDR3 loop is CASSLRLAGVYEQFF. The CDR3 nucleotides are TGTGCCAGCAGCTTGAGACTAGCGGGAGTATATGAGCAGTTCTTC.

The gene calls are TRBV15 and TRBJ1-4; the D is unclear. The CDR3 is 16 residues long. The V end was cut by 0 bases, the J end by 5 bases, with 13 bases between. In germline, CDR1 is LNHNV, CDR2 YYDKDF (reference sequence). CDR3 sequence: CATSRDAAAENEKLFF. DNA of the CDR3: TGTGCCACCAGCAGAGATGCGGCGGCGGAGAATGAAAAACTGTTTTTT.

The rearrangement joins TRBV5-1 to TRBJ1-1; 8 positions agree with TRBD1. The CDR3 loop spans 15 amino acids. CDR1 and CDR2 (germline): SGHRS, YFSETQ. J was trimmed by 5 bases and V by 0 bases; bases with no gene match: 6. The CDR3 region has the DNA TGCGCCAGCAGCTTGGTGGGCAGGGGGCGGACTGAAGCTTTCTTT. Protein sequence: CASSLVGRGRTEAFF.

This rearrangement joins TRBV28 to TRBJ2-5; D is possibly TRBD2 (5 bases). The CDR3 has 15 residues. Trimming removed 7 bases from V and 5 bases from J, with 20 bases in between. Germline CDR1 and CDR2: MDHEN and SYDVKM. The CDR3 reads CASISPGGGGETQYF. The CDR3 DNA reads as TGTGCCAGCATCTCCCCTGGAGGAGGTGGGGAGACCCAGTACTTC.

V gene TRBV6-6 combines with J gene TRBJ2-5; 12 bases line up with TRBD2. This CDR3 has 16 residues. From germline, CDR1 is MNHNY and CDR2 SVGAGI (reference sequence). V was pared by 6 bases and J by 2 bases, with 7 bases of the junction left unmatched. CDR3 nucleotides: TGTGCCAGCAGCCTAGGACTAGCGGGATTACAAGAGACCCAGTACTTC. Amino acid sequence: CASSLGLAGLQETQYF.

The V call is TRBV7-9, the J call TRBJ2-1; 9 nucleotides align to TRBD1. Germline values: CDR1 SEHNR, CDR2 FQNEAQ (reference sequence). There are 15 residues in the CDR3. V dropped 6 bases and J dropped 4; count of bases not matched to a gene: 7. CDR3 DNA sequence: TGTGCCAGCAGTCGACAGGGGGGGACGTACAATGAGCAGTTCTTC. It specifies CASSRQGGTYNEQFF.

The rearrangement uses TRBV5-1 and TRBJ1-6; tentative D call: TRBD1 (5 bases). The CDR3 is 14 amino acids. V lost 7 bases to trimming and J lost 7 bases, with 15 bases between them. Germline V gene data show CDR1 as SGHRS and CDR2 as YFSETQ. The CDR3 DNA reads TGCGCCAGCCGTCTCTCGGGGGAGAATTCACCCCTCCACTTT. Translating gives CASRLSGENSPLHF.

The chain combines TRBV7-3 with TRBJ1-1, with D possibly being TRBD1 (5 bases). CDR1 is SGHTA and CDR2 is FQGTGA in the germline V gene. V was shortened by 1 base and J by 1 base, with 13 bases between the two germline ends. The CDR3 loop spans 16 amino acids. CDR3 DNA: TGTGCCAGCAGCTTAAGCAGGGCGGACGGGAACACTGAAGCTTTCTTT. As protein: CASSLSRADGNTEAFF.

The chain uses TRBV3-1 (or the pseudogene TRBV3-2) and TRBJ1-3, with D tentatively TRBD1 (5 bases). The germline CDR1 and CDR2 sequences are LGHDT and YNNKEL (reference sequence). The CDR3 has 15 amino acids. With 1 base removed from V and 7 bases from J, the gap between germline ends came to 14 bases. The chain's CDR3 is CASSQGGGVGNTIYF. CDR3 coding DNA: TGTGCCAGCAGCCAAGGGGGAGGGGTAGGCAACACCATATATTTT.

This chain uses TRBV5-4 with TRBJ2-1; a weak D match, TRBD2 (5 bases). CDR1 and CDR2 (germline): SGHNT, YYREEE (reference sequence). This CDR3 is 13 amino acids long. The ends were cut back, 4 bases at V and 7 bases at J, with 12 bases in the middle. This CDR3 is CASSPPGWNEQFF. The DNA of the CDR3 is TGTGCCAGCAGCCCCCCGGGGTGGAATGAGCAGTTCTTC.